The clone carrying this T cell receptor (beta chain) was seen a handful of times. This record belongs to a study of T cells after yellow fever vaccination. On the study more broadly: Fractions containing few cells were prepared with SMART-Seq v4 Ultra Low Input.

The CDR3 is 14 amino acids. V trimming: 5 bases; J trimming: 3 bases; junction bases outside the gene matches: 3. Germline V gene lookup returns CDR1 MNHEY and CDR2 SVGEGT. General observations from the study: A small share of clonotypes appeared in both CD4 and CD8 compartments. The booster saw the reappearance of most primary-vaccination clones (around 96% CD4, around 90% CD8). Vaccine-responding clonotypes were almost all undetectable in sorted memory subsets on day 0.

TCRdb passed the 5' RACE reads through MiXCR, listing each CDR3 protein once. In the table there are 50,000 to 60,000 distinct CDR3 sequences, approximately 5.5% of which are singletons. This chain uses TRBV6-2 or TRBV6-3 with TRBJ1-4; 7 bases match TRBD1. The clonotype comes from a man aged 18 to 30 who received the YFV17D yellow fever vaccine. The specimen was PBMCs, either bulk or a sorted T-cell subset (CD4+, CD8+, memory, or dextramer-sorted; not recorded which), collected on the day of the yellow fever booster vaccination. This chain's CDR3 is CASSRQGANEKLFF. The CDR3 DNA reads TGTGCCAGCAGTCGACAGGGCGCTAATGAAAAACTGTTTTTT.